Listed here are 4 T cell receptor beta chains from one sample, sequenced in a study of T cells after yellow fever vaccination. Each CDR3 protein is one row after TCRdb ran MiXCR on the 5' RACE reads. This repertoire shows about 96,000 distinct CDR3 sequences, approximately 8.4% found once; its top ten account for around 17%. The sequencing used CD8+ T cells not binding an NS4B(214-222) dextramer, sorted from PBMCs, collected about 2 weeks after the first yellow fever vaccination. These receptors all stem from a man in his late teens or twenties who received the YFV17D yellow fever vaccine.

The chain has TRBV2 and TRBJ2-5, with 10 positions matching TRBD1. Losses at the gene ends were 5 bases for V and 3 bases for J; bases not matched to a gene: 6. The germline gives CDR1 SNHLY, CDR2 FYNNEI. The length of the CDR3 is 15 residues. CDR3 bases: TGTGCCAGCAGTACCAGGGACAGGGGAAAAGAGACCCAGTACTTC. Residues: CASSTRDRGKETQYF.

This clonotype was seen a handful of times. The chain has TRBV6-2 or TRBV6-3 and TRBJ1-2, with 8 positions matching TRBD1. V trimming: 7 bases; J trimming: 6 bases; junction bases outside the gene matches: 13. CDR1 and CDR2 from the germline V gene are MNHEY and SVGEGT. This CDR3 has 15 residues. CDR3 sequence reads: CASITGQGLYDGYTF. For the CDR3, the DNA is TGTGCCAGCATCACCGGACAGGGCCTGTATGATGGCTACACCTTC.

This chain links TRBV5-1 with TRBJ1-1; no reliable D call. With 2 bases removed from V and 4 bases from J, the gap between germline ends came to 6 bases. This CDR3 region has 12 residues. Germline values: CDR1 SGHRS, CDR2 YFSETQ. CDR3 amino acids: CASSLTRTEAFF. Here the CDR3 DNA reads TGCGCCAGCAGCTTAACACGCACTGAAGCTTTCTTT.

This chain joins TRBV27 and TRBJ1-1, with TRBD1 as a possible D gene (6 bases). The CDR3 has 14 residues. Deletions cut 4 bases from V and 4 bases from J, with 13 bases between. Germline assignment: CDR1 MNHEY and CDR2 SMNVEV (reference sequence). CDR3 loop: CASSYRGAGTEAFF. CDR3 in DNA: TGTGCCAGCAGTTACCGGGGGGCTGGCACTGAAGCTTTCTTT.